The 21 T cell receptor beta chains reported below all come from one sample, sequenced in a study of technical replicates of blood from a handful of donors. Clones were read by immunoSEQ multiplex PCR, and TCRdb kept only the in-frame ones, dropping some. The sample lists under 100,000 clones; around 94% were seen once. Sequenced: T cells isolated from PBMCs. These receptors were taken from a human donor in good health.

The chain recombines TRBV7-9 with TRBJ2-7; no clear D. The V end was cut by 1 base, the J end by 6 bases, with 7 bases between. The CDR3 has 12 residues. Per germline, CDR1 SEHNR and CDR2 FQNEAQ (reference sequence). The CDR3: CASSLVLSEQYF. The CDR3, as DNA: TGTGCCAGCAGCTTAGTTCTGTCCGAGCAGTACTTC.

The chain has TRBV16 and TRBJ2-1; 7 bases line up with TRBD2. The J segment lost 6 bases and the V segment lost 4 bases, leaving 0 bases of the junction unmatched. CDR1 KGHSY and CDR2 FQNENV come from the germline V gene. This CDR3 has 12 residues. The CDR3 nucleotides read TGTGCCAGCAGCCGGGGGGGCAATGAGCAGTTCTTC. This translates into CASSRGGNEQFF.

CDR3: CASSKTGQWNTEAFF. The DNA for the CDR3 is TGTGCCAGCAGCAAAACGGGACAGTGGAACACTGAAGCTTTCTTT. The chain has TRBV7-9 and TRBJ1-1; 7 nucleotides agree with TRBD1. This CDR3 is 15 amino acids long. Germline-derived CDR1 and CDR2 are SEHNR and FQNEAQ (reference sequence). Losses at the gene ends were 5 bases for V and 1 base for J; bases not matched to a gene: 7.

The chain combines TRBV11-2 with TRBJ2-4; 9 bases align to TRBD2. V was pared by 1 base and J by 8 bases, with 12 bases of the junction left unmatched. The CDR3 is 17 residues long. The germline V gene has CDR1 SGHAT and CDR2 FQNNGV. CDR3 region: CASSLVPPGGGADIQYF. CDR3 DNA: TGTGCCAGCAGCTTAGTTCCCCCGGGCGGGGGGGCGGACATTCAGTACTTC.

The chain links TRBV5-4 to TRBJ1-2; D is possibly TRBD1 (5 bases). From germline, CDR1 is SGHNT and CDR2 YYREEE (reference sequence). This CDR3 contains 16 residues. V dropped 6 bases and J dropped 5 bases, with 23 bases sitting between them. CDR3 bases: TGTGCCAGCACCACCATTGTAGGGGCTAGGACGTATGGCTACACCTTC. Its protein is CASTTIVGARTYGYTF.

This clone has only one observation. In DNA form, the CDR3 reads TGTGCCTCCTCCGCGGCGGGACAAGAGACCCAGTACTTC. Its translation: CASSAAGQETQYF. This chain joins TRBV11-2 and TRBJ2-5; D possibly corresponds to TRBD2 (6 bases). The CDR3 runs 13 residues. Between the trimmed V and J ends, which lost 11 bases and 2 bases, there was a span of 15 bases. CDR1 and CDR2 from the germline V gene are SGHAT and FQNNGV. Supplemented by reference TRBV11-2 and TRBJ2-5, the full variable domain reads EAGVAQSPRYKIIEKRQSVAFWCNPISGHATLYWYQQILGQGPKLLIQFQNNGVVDDSQLPKDRFSAERLKGVDSTLKIQPAKLEDSAVYLCASSAAGQETQYFGPGTRLLVL.

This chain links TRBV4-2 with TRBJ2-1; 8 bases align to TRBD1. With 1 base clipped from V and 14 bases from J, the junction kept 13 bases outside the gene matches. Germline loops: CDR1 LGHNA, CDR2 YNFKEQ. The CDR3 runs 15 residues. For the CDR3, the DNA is TGTGCCAGCAGCCAAGTAAGTTGGGTTCCGGACAGGGAGTTCTTC. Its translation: CASSQVSWVPDREFF.

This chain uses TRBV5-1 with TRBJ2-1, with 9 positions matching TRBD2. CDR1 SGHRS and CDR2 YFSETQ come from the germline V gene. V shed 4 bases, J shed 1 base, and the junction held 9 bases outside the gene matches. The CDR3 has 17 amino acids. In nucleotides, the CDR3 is TGCGCCAGCAGCCTCGGGGGTAGCGGGGGTTCCTACAATGAGCAGTTCTTC. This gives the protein CASSLGGSGGSYNEQFF.

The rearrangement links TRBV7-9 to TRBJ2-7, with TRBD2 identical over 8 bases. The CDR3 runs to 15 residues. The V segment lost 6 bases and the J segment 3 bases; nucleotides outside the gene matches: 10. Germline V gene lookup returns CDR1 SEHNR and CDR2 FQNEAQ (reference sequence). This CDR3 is CASSLSGSGLYEQYF. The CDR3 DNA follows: TGTGCCAGCAGTCTCAGCGGGAGCGGACTCTACGAGCAGTACTTC. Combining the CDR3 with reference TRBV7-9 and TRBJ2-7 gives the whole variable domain DTGVSQNPRHKITKRGQNVTFRCDPISEHNRLYWYRQTLGQGPEFLTYFQNEAQLEKSRLLSDRFSAERPKGSFSTLEIQRTEQGDSAMYLCASSLSGSGLYEQYFGPGTRLTVT.

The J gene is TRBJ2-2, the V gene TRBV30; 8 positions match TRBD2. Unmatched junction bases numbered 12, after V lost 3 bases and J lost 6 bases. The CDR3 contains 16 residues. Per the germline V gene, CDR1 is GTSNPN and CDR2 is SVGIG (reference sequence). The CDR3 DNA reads TGTGCCTGGAGCGGACAGCTGACTAGCGCGGCCGGGGAGCTGTTTTTT. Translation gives CAWSGQLTSAAGELFF.

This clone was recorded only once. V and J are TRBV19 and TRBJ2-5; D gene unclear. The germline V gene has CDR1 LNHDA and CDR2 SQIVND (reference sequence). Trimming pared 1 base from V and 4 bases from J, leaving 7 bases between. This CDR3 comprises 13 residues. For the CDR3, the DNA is TGTGCCAGTAGTATAGGCCCGAGAGAGACCCAGTACTTC. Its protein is CASSIGPRETQYF.

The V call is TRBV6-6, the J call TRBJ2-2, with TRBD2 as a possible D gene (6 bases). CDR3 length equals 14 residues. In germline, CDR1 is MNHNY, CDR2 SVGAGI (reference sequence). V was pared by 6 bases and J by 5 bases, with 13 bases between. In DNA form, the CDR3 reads TGTGCCAGCAGCTGGTCGGGGGAGACCGGGGAGCTGTTTTTT. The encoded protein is CASSWSGETGELFF.

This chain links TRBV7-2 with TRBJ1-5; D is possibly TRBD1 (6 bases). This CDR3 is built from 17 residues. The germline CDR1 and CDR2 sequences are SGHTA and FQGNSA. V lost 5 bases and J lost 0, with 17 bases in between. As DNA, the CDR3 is TGTGCCAGCAGCCGACACGGGACACCCGATAGCAATCAGCCCCAGCATTTT. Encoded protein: CASSRHGTPDSNQPQHF.

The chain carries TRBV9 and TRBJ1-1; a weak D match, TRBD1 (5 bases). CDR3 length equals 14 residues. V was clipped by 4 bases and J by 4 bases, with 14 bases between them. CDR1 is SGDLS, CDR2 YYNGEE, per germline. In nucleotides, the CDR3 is TGTGCCAGCAGCCAGGGTTCCTTGGGCACTGAAGCTTTCTTT. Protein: CASSQGSLGTEAFF.

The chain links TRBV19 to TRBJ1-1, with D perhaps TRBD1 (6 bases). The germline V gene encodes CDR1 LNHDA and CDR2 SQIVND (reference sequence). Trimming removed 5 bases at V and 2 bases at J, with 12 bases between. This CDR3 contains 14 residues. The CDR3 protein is CASSEHRANTEAFF. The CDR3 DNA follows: TGTGCCAGTAGTGAACACAGGGCAAACACTGAAGCTTTCTTT.

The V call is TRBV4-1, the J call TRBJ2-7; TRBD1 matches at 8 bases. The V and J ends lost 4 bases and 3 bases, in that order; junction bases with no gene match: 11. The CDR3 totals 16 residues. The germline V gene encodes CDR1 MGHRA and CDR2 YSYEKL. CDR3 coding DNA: TGCGCCAGCAGCCTATTGCAGGGACAGGATAGCTACGAGCAGTACTTC. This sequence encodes CASSLLQGQDSYEQYF.

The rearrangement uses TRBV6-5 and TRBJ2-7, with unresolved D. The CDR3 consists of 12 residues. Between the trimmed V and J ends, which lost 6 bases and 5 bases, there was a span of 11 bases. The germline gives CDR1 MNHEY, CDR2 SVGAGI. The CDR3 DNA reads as TGTGCCAGCAGAGACAACGCGAACGAGCAGTACTTC. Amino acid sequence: CASRDNANEQYF.

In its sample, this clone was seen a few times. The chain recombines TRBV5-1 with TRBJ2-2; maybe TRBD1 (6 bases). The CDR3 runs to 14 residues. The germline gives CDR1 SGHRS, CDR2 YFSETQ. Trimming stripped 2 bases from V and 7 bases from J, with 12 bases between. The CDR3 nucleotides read TGCGCCAGCAGCTTTAAGGGGGAAGGCGGGGAGCTGTTTTTT. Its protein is CASSFKGEGGELFF.

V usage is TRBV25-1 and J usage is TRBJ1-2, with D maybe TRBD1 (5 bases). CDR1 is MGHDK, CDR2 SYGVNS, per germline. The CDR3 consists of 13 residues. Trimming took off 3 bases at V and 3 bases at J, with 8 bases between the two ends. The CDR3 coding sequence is TGTGCCAGCAGTGACCAGGGTGACTATGGCTACACCTTC. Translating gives CASSDQGDYGYTF.

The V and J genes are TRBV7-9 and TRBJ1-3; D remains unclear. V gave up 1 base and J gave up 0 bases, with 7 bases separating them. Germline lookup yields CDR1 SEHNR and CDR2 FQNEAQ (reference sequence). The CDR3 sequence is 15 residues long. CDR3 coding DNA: TGTGCCAGCAGCTTAGAAGTGAGCTCTGGAAACACCATATATTTT. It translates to CASSLEVSSGNTIYF.

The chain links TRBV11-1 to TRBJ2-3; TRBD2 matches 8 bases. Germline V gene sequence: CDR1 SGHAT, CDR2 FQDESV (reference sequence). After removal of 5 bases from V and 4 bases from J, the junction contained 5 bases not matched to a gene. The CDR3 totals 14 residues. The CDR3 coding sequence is TGTGCCAGCAGCAGAGGACTAGCCGCAGATACGCAGTATTTT. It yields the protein CASSRGLAADTQYF.